Listed here are 28 T cell receptor beta chains from one sample, sequenced in a study of blood T cells in healthy people across ages (dated by TCRdb to about 2015). Libraries came from 5' RACE. TCRdb shows the sequencer as Illumina HiSeq 2500. A second PCR of roughly 6 to 12 cycles was run with a J-beta primer mix and a sample-barcoded 5' primer. The public reads were quality trimmed at Q25 with fastp and then assembled into clones with MiXCR by TCRdb, keeping productive beta chains. Here each entry gathers all rows of one CDR3 protein and keeps the most common genes and DNA. This sample lists roughly 1,300,000 distinct CDR3 sequences; 59% were detected once. Clones ranked in the top ten supply 6.5% to 8.5% of the sample. Material: blood. These receptors originate from a man aged 18-30 years in good health.

This chain joins TRBV18 and TRBJ2-1; 12 bases fit TRBD2. CDR3 length: 19 residues. V lost 2 bases and J lost 2; bases outside the gene matches: 10. Germline CDR1 reads KGHSH; CDR2 reads LQKENI. The DNA of the CDR3 is TGTGCCAGCTCACCATCGCTAGCGGGAGGGATTAAAACCTACAATGAGCAGTTCTTC. Its translation is CASSPSLAGGIKTYNEQFF.

Sample share makes this clonotype medium-sized. The chain is built from TRBV25-1 and TRBJ2-7; 9 nucleotides line up with TRBD1. The germline CDR1 and CDR2 sequences are MGHDK and SYGVNS. Trimming took 6 bases from V and 2 from J; bases not matched to a gene: 14. This CDR3 comprises 17 residues. The CDR3 coding sequence is TGTGCCAGCAGCCACCTACAGGGGGCCCAGAAAGCCTACGAGCAGTACTTC. Protein product: CASSHLQGAQKAYEQYF.

This chain connects TRBV20-1 to TRBJ1-1, with a weak D call TRBD1 (6 bases). The CDR3 runs 14 residues. The germline V gene has CDR1 DFQATT and CDR2 SNEGSKA (reference sequence). Trimming shortened V by 5 bases and J by 0 bases, and 13 bases separated the two germline ends. The CDR3 protein is CSAADRRMNTEAFF. The CDR3 DNA sequence: TGCAGTGCTGCCGACAGGAGGATGAACACTGAAGCTTTCTTT.

The chain employs TRBV20-1 and TRBJ2-7, with D possibly being TRBD1 or TRBD2 (7 bases each). The CDR3 is made up of 15 amino acids. V dropped 3 bases and J dropped 4 bases, with 19 bases sitting between them. Germline assignment: CDR1 DFQATT and CDR2 SNEGSKA (reference sequence). CDR3 DNA sequence: TGCAGTGCTAGGGGCCAGGGGGGGGCAGTTTACGAGCAGTACTTC. It codes for CSARGQGGAVYEQYF.

The CDR3 spells CSARDRDSNEQYF. The CDR3 coding sequence is TGCAGTGCTAGAGACAGGGACAGTAACGAGCAGTACTTC. The J gene is TRBJ2-5, the V gene TRBV20-1; TRBD1 agrees at 7 bases. Near its end, the DNA agrees better with TRBJ2-7, so the J call may be wrong. Germline V lookup: CDR1 DFQATT, CDR2 SNEGSKA (reference sequence). The CDR3 loop spans 13 amino acids.

This clonotype was seen a handful of times. This chain joins TRBV3-1 and TRBJ1-1; 11 bases match TRBD1. CDR3 length: 17 residues. With 1 base clipped from V and 3 bases from J, the junction kept 7 bases outside the gene matches. Germline CDR1 is LGHDT and CDR2 is YNNKEL (reference sequence). The DNA of the CDR3 is TGTGCCAGCAGCCAAGGGGACAGGGGGGGATCATACACTGAAGCTTTCTTT. It specifies CASSQGDRGGSYTEAFF.

V and J are TRBV4-3 and TRBJ1-1, with D uncertain. Trimming took off 1 base at V and 1 base at J, with 10 bases between the two ends. CDR3 length: 15 amino acids. Germline V CDR1 and CDR2: LGHNA, YSLEER. The CDR3 bases are TGCGCCAGCAGCCAAGGGCCATCTCCGAACACTGAAGCTTTCTTT. It encodes CASSQGPSPNTEAFF.

This clonotype was seen once. One end of the junction does not line up with germline, which may come from a read error. This sequence joins TRBV13 and TRBJ2-7; D is undetermined. The germline V gene has CDR1 PRHDT and CDR2 FYEKMQ (reference sequence). CDR3 length: 13 amino acids. CDR3 nucleotide sequence: TGTACCAGCAGCTTACGCCACCTCTACGAGCAGTACTTC. Translating it yields CTSSLRHLYEQYF.

The genes are TRBV2 and TRBJ2-3; 13 nucleotides align to TRBD2. This CDR3 spans 16 amino acids. V was pared by 6 bases and J by 5 bases, with 8 bases of the junction left unmatched. CDR1 and CDR2 (germline): SNHLY, FYNNEI. CDR3: CASSPTSGGAIDTQYF. The CDR3 coding sequence is TGTGCCAGCAGCCCCACTAGCGGGGGGGCCATAGATACGCAGTATTTT.

This CDR3 reads CSVAKGKGLNYEQYF. For the CDR3, the DNA is TGCAGCGTTGCAAAAGGAAAGGGGCTTAACTACGAGCAGTACTTC. J is TRBJ2-7 and V is TRBV29-1; possibly TRBD1 for D (5 bases). The CDR3 contains 15 residues. CDR1 SQVTM and CDR2 ANQGSEA come from the germline V gene. The V end lost 4 bases, the J end lost 3 bases, and 19 bases lay between the germline ends.

This clonotype was detected a few times. The V call is TRBV6-5, the J call TRBJ1-2, with no clear D. In germline, CDR1 is MNHEY, CDR2 SVGAGI. Trimming cost V 2 bases and J 7 bases, with 8 bases left between them. CDR3 size: 12 residues. Written as DNA, the CDR3 is TGTGCCAGCAGTTACGGTCCTGGTGGCTACACCTTC. It is translated as CASSYGPGGYTF.

This clonotype was detected only a few times. The CDR3 loop is CASSFTGQGNSPLHF. The DNA for the CDR3 is TGTGCCAGCAGTTTCACGGGACAGGGAAATTCACCCCTCCACTTT. The rearrangement uses TRBV27 and TRBJ1-6; 9 bases fit TRBD1. CDR1 and CDR2 from the germline V gene are MNHEY and SMNVEV (reference sequence). J lost 7 bases, V lost 3 bases, and 4 bases had no gene match. The CDR3 covers 15 residues.

The chain couples TRBV5-1 to TRBJ2-3; 9 bases agree with TRBD2. The V and J ends lost 0 bases and 2 bases, in that order; junction bases with no gene match: 7. The CDR3 has 17 amino acids. Germline V CDR1 and CDR2: SGHRS, YFSETQ. The CDR3 loop is CASSLASTSGFTDTQYF. The CDR3 region has the DNA TGCGCCAGCAGCTTGGCTTCAACTAGCGGGTTCACAGATACGCAGTATTTT.

The chain joins TRBV2 to TRBJ2-1; TRBD2 agrees at 13 bases. The germline gives CDR1 SNHLY, CDR2 FYNNEI. This CDR3 region has 18 residues. The V gene end was trimmed by 5 bases and the J gene end by 5 bases; junction bases not matched to a gene: 12. Here the CDR3 DNA reads TGTGCCAGCAGTAGACTAGCGGGGGGACCACAACCGGACAATGAGCAGTTCTTC. It encodes CASSRLAGGPQPDNEQFF.

The chain recombines TRBV3-1 with TRBJ2-3; D is possibly TRBD1 or TRBD2 (6 bases each). V lost 0 bases, J lost 0 bases, and 16 bases lay in between. Germline V gene data show CDR1 as LGHDT and CDR2 as YNNKEL (reference sequence). The CDR3 extends over 18 amino acids. CDR3 bases: TGTGCCAGCAGCCAAGAACCACAGGGAAGCGGGAGCACAGATACGCAGTATTTT. Translated, it gives CASSQEPQGSGSTDTQYF.

The chain employs TRBV6-2 or TRBV6-3 and TRBJ2-2; unclear D gene. CDR3 size: 10 residues. V gave up 4 bases and J gave up 7 bases, with 1 base separating them. Germline V gives CDR1 MNHEY, CDR2 SVGEGT. This CDR3 is CASSFGELFF. CDR3 in DNA: TGTGCCAGCAGTTTCGGGGAGCTGTTTTTT.

The CDR3 coding sequence is TGTGCCAGCAAGGTCGCGGGGCTAGGATACGAGCAGTACTTC. Residues: CASKVAGLGYEQYF. V and J are TRBV7-6 and TRBJ2-7; possible D gene TRBD2, 6 bases. The CDR3 loop spans 14 amino acids. CDR1 and CDR2 from the germline V gene are SGHVS and FNYEAQ. Trimming cost V 7 bases and J 4 bases, with 17 bases left between them.

The chain is built from TRBV2 and TRBJ1-4; D may be TRBD1 (5 bases). Trimming removed 6 bases at V and 8 bases at J, with 16 bases between. Per the germline V gene, CDR1 is SNHLY and CDR2 is FYNNEI. There are 14 residues in the CDR3. The DNA of the CDR3 is TGTGCCAGCAGCGTGGGGGGGAGAAGCGAAAAACTGTTTTTT. It yields the protein CASSVGGRSEKLFF.

This clonotype was counted a few times. At one boundary the junction diverges from the germline segment, which might be a read error. The rearrangement joins TRBV2 to TRBJ2-3, with a tentative D call TRBD2 (5 bases). This CDR3 has 15 amino acids. CDR1 and CDR2 from the germline V gene are SNHLY and FYNNEI. Here the CDR3 DNA reads TGTGCCAGCGAAACCGAGGGCGGCCGCACAGATACCCAGTATTTT. Amino acid sequence: CASETEGGRTDTQYF.

This clonotype turned up a few times. The chain employs TRBV4-1 and TRBJ2-7; a possible D gene is TRBD2 (6 bases). The J call is in doubt because the DNA end fits TRBJ2-5 better. This CDR3 is 14 amino acids long. Germline V gene lookup returns CDR1 MGHRA and CDR2 YSYEKL. Written as DNA, the CDR3 is TGCGCCAGCAGCCCGGTGGAGGGTCAGGAGACCCAGTACTTC. Residues: CASSPVEGQETQYF.

This clonotype has just one count. The chain employs TRBV3-1 and TRBJ1-1, with D possibly being TRBD1 (5 bases). Germline CDR1 reads LGHDT; CDR2 reads YNNKEL (reference sequence). Trimming took 2 bases from V and 0 from J, leaving 10 bases between them. The CDR3 has 15 residues. This chain's CDR3 is CASSQFGALNTEAFF. The CDR3 DNA reads as TGTGCCAGCAGCCAATTTGGGGCATTGAACACTGAAGCTTTCTTT.

The J gene is TRBJ1-2, the V gene TRBV29-1; a possible D gene is TRBD1 (5 bases). The CDR3 extends over 12 amino acids. V lost 7 bases and J 6 bases, leaving 15 bases between the germline ends. Germline assignment: CDR1 SQVTM and CDR2 ANQGSEA. The CDR3 DNA sequence: TGCAGCGCCGAACGTCCCAGGGATGGCTACACCTTC. It specifies CSAERPRDGYTF.

The chain joins TRBV5-1 to TRBJ1-2; 7 nucleotides line up with TRBD1. The CDR3 spans 15 residues. V shed 4 bases, J shed 1 base, and the junction held 7 bases outside the gene matches. CDR1 and CDR2 (germline): SGHRS, YFSETQ. CDR3 DNA sequence: TGCGCCAGCAGCACGTCGGACAGGCTTAACTATGGCTACACCTTC. This encodes CASSTSDRLNYGYTF.

V and J are TRBV12-3 or TRBV12-4 and TRBJ2-6; D may match TRBD1 or TRBD2 (5 bases each). Trimming cost V 10 bases and J 2 bases, with 18 bases left between them. The CDR3 has 16 amino acids. The DNA for the CDR3 is TGTGCCATCCCTAGGGGCCAGGGACCTGGGGCCAACGTCCTGACTTTC. This sequence encodes CAIPRGQGPGANVLTF.

The CDR3 nucleotides are TGTGCCAGCAGCCCGGCGGGGACAGGTTGGGAAGAAAAACTGTTTTTT. It yields the protein CASSPAGTGWEEKLFF. V usage is TRBV14 and J usage is TRBJ1-4; 8 positions agree with TRBD1. V was clipped by 4 bases and J by 8 bases; unmatched bases: 12. The V gene's germline CDR1 is SGHDN and CDR2 FVKESK. The CDR3 is 16 residues long.

The V call is TRBV27, the J call TRBJ2-5; 8 nucleotides agree with TRBD1. CDR1 is MNHEY, CDR2 SMNVEV, per germline (reference sequence). J gave up 2 bases and V 5 bases, and 16 bases lay outside the gene matches. The length of the CDR3 is 18 residues. CDR3 region: CASSPYMAGTGLQETQYF. CDR3 bases: TGTGCCAGCAGTCCTTACATGGCAGGGACAGGCCTACAAGAGACCCAGTACTTC.

The chain uses TRBV29-1 and TRBJ1-2; maybe TRBD1 (6 bases). Germline values: CDR1 SQVTM, CDR2 ANQGSEA. The CDR3 sequence is 12 residues long. V was pared by 4 bases and J by 3 bases, with 9 bases between. The CDR3 sequence: CSVGPGDYGYTF. For the CDR3, the DNA is TGCAGCGTTGGGCCAGGGGACTATGGCTACACCTTC.

A single count supports this clonotype. The chain links TRBV7-8 to TRBJ2-2, with D hard to call. The germline CDR1 and CDR2 sequences are SGHVS and FQNEAQ. Trimming took 5 bases from V and 5 from J, leaving 12 bases between them. The CDR3 runs to 14 residues. CDR3 region: CASSHPQKTGELFF. In DNA form, the CDR3 reads TGTGCCAGCAGCCACCCCCAAAAGACCGGGGAGCTGTTTTTT.